One and the same sample provided the 23 T cell receptor beta chains below, sequenced in a study of early T cells in non-severe SARS-CoV-2 infection. TCRdb recomputed calls from the 5' RACE reads with MiXCR, one row per CDR3 protein. The data hold roughly 51,000 distinct CDR3 sequences, with 6.2% observed a single time. Sequences were obtained from whole blood. Every receptor here comes from an adult who was a healthcare worker with PCR-confirmed SARS-CoV-2 infection or an uninfected control (not recorded which).

Comment on this clonotype: A much bigger clone sits one base away, suggesting this may be a read error. The chain uses TRBV20-1 and TRBJ2-3; possibly TRBD2 for D (6 bases). Germline V gene data show CDR1 as DFQATT and CDR2 as SNEGSKA (reference sequence). The V gene lost 3 bases and the J gene lost 0 bases, with 10 bases spanning the gap. This CDR3 contains 14 residues. CDR3 DNA sequence: TGCAGTGCTAGGGCGGGGACCAGCACAGATACGCAGTATTTT. Translation: CSARAGTSTDTQYF.

This clonotype was detected many times. The chain combines TRBV3-1 with TRBJ2-1; TRBD2 matches 8 bases. The CDR3 runs to 18 residues. J lost 8 bases, V lost 0 bases, and 15 bases had no gene match. The germline V gene encodes CDR1 LGHDT and CDR2 YNNKEL (reference sequence). The CDR3 DNA follows: TGTGCCAGCAGCCAAGAAGGGTTAGGGACTAGTTTCCCCCATGAGCAGTTCTTC. It translates to CASSQEGLGTSFPHEQFF.

CDR3 loop: CAISAGDNNQPQHF. The CDR3 bases are TGTGCCATCAGTGCGGGGGACAACAATCAGCCCCAGCATTTT. This rearrangement joins TRBV10-3 to TRBJ1-5, with TRBD1 as a possible D gene (6 bases). V was clipped by 4 bases and J by 3 bases, with 10 bases between them. CDR1 ENHRY and CDR2 SYGVKD come from the germline V gene. This CDR3 has 14 amino acids.

This clonotype has at least ten counts. The gene calls are TRBV6-5 and TRBJ2-1, with 11 bases matching TRBD2. With 6 bases clipped from V and 7 bases from J, the junction kept 8 bases outside the gene matches. The germline gives CDR1 MNHEY, CDR2 SVGAGI. The CDR3 sequence is 15 residues long. In nucleotides, the CDR3 is TGTGCCAGCAGCTTTAGCGGGGGGGCACGGAATGAGCAGTTCTTC. Protein sequence: CASSFSGGARNEQFF.

This clonotype has ten or more counts. V is TRBV12-3 or TRBV12-4 and J is TRBJ1-1; a possible D gene is TRBD1 (6 bases). CDR3 length equals 15 residues. V was clipped by 6 bases and J by 1 base, with 15 bases between them. CDR3 sequence reads: CASRTRTEANTEAFF. CDR3 bases: TGTGCCAGCAGAACCAGGACAGAGGCGAACACTGAAGCTTTCTTT.

This clonotype was observed many times. This sequence joins TRBV6-8 and TRBJ2-2; perhaps TRBD2 as D (6 bases). Germline V lookup: CDR1 MNHGY, CDR2 SAAAGT. The CDR3 spans 12 residues. V dropped 5 bases and J dropped 7 bases, with 8 bases sitting between them. In nucleotides, the CDR3 is TGTGCCAGCAGTCGGGGGATCGGGGAGCTGTTTTTT. Protein sequence: CASSRGIGELFF.

The CDR3 DNA follows: TGTGCCAGTAGGATTAGACAGGAGGGCACCGGGGAGCTGTTTTTT. This encodes CASRIRQEGTGELFF. This chain joins TRBV19 and TRBJ2-2; D assignment may be TRBD1 or TRBD2 (6 bases each). Germline V lookup: CDR1 LNHDA, CDR2 SQIVND (reference sequence). The CDR3 loop spans 15 amino acids. Trimming left V 6 bases short and J 4 bases short, with 15 bases between. The whole variable domain, remainder taken from reference TRBV19 and TRBJ2-2, is DGGITQSPKYLFRKEGQNVTLSCEQNLNHDAMYWYRQDPGQGLRLIYYSQIVNDFQKGDIAEGYSVSREKKESFPLTVTSAQKNPTAFYLCASRIRQEGTGELFFGEGSRLTVL.

At least ten counts were recorded for this clonotype. V gene TRBV7-2 combines with J gene TRBJ1-4, with TRBD1 matching 8 bases. Germline CDR1 and CDR2: SGHTA and FQGNSA. This CDR3 spans 17 amino acids. V shed 4 bases, J shed 8 bases, and the junction held 15 bases outside the gene matches. CDR3 amino acids: CASSSDFQGAVGEKLFF. The CDR3 nucleotides read TGTGCCAGCAGCTCCGACTTTCAGGGGGCAGTAGGGGAAAAACTGTTTTTT.

The sample holds many counts of this clonotype. The chain employs TRBV5-1 and TRBJ1-5, with TRBD1 matching 8 bases. In germline, CDR1 is SGHRS, CDR2 YFSETQ. Trimming removed 4 bases from V and 4 bases from J; junction bases left unmatched: 10. CDR3 length: 16 amino acids. The CDR3 DNA follows: TGCGCCAGCAGCCATCCTAGGACAGGGATTAATCAGCCCCAGCATTTT. Residues: CASSHPRTGINQPQHF.

This clonotype was observed many times. The chain recombines TRBV12-3 or TRBV12-4 with TRBJ1-6; 9 bases map to TRBD1. The ends lost 6 bases at V and 8 bases at J; junction bases unmatched: 5. The CDR3 length is 14 residues. As DNA, the CDR3 is TGTGCCAGCAGCGTAGGACAGGGGTATTCACCCCTCCACTTT. Translating it yields CASSVGQGYSPLHF.

This clonotype was picked up a small number of times. At one boundary the junction diverges from the germline segment, which might be a read error. This sequence joins TRBV7-6 and TRBJ1-4; 9 positions agree with TRBD1. The CDR3 contains 14 residues. Germline V gene sequence: CDR1 SGHVS, CDR2 FNYEAQ. CDR3 sequence (DNA): TGTACCAGCAGCTCCGGGACAGGGAATGAAAAACTGTTTTTT. Encoded protein: CTSSSGTGNEKLFF.

This clonotype was detected only a few times. V and J are TRBV12-5 and TRBJ1-1; D gene ambiguous. Trimming stripped 2 bases from V and 6 bases from J, with 4 bases between. The germline V gene has CDR1 LGHNT and CDR2 FRNRAP. The CDR3 spans 11 residues. The CDR3, as DNA: TGTGCTAGTGGTTTGTCCCCTGAAGCTTTCTTT. Translation gives CASGLSPEAFF.

This clonotype has a handful of counts. The chain employs TRBV7-9 and TRBJ1-3; unclear D gene. The V end was cut by 0 bases, the J end by 0 bases, with 3 bases between. CDR1 SEHNR and CDR2 FQNEAQ come from the germline V gene (reference sequence). The CDR3 contains 14 residues. CDR3 residues: CASSLATSGNTIYF. DNA of the CDR3: TGTGCCAGCAGCTTAGCTACCTCTGGAAACACCATATATTTT.

This clonotype was counted ten times or more. This sequence joins TRBV6-6 and TRBJ1-6; D gene uncertain. Per the germline V gene, CDR1 is MNHNY and CDR2 is SVGAGI (reference sequence). CDR3 length: 15 residues. V dropped 3 bases and J dropped 8 bases, with 14 bases sitting between them. The CDR3, as DNA: TGTGCCAGCAGTTATAGGTCCGGGTGGGATTCACCCCTCCACTTT. Translation: CASSYRSGWDSPLHF.

This clonotype was picked up many times. V gene TRBV6-1 combines with J gene TRBJ1-5, with 9 bases fitting TRBD1. Germline loops: CDR1 MNHNS, CDR2 SASEGT. With 6 bases clipped from V and 5 bases from J, the junction kept 11 bases outside the gene matches. CDR3 length: 16 residues. The CDR3: CASRDADRGAHQPQHF. Written as DNA, the CDR3 is TGTGCCAGCAGGGACGCCGACAGGGGGGCGCATCAGCCCCAGCATTTT.

In its sample, this clonotype was seen many times. This rearrangement joins TRBV7-3 to TRBJ2-4; TRBD2 is a possible D gene (6 bases). Germline CDR1 and CDR2: SGHTA and FQGTGA. V was shortened by 5 bases and J by 10 bases, with 18 bases between the two germline ends. This CDR3 region has 14 residues. The DNA of the CDR3 is TGTGCCAGCAGCCCCCGAAACGATGGGGGGATTCAGTACTTC. Its protein product is CASSPRNDGGIQYF.

This clonotype has a count of ten or more. The chain links TRBV12-5 to TRBJ2-7; D call uncertain. This CDR3 comprises 15 residues. Between the trimmed V and J ends, which lost 6 bases and 1 base, there was a span of 16 bases. The V gene's germline CDR1 is LGHNT and CDR2 FRNRAP. The CDR3 sequence: CASGGLNHRSYEQYF. The CDR3, as DNA: TGTGCTAGTGGGGGCTTGAATCACCGTTCCTACGAGCAGTACTTC.

This rearrangement joins TRBV28 to TRBJ1-1; D remains ambiguous. Germline V gives CDR1 MDHEN, CDR2 SYDVKM. CDR3 length: 12 amino acids. Trimming left V 3 bases short and J 11 bases short, with 13 bases between. CDR3 DNA sequence: TGTGCCAGCAGTTTTCCCTTGGGCAGGGCTTTCTTT. This encodes CASSFPLGRAFF.

The V call is TRBV6-1, the J call TRBJ1-2; D is perhaps TRBD1 (5 bases). Trimming stripped 1 base from V and 6 bases from J, with 12 bases between. The CDR3 has 14 amino acids. CDR1 is MNHNS, CDR2 SASEGT, per germline. CDR3 DNA sequence: TGTGCCAGCAGTGAAGGTGGCAGGGCGGATGGCTACACCTTC. Residues: CASSEGGRADGYTF.

There are a few counts of this clonotype. This sequence joins TRBV30 and TRBJ1-1, with 10 bases fitting TRBD1. Germline values: CDR1 GTSNPN, CDR2 SVGIG (reference sequence). V shed 2 bases, J shed 5 bases, and the junction held 5 bases outside the gene matches. The CDR3 has 14 amino acids. The DNA of the CDR3 is TGTGCCTGGAGTTCCGGGACAGGGGTGACTGAAGCTTTCTTT. Translation gives CAWSSGTGVTEAFF.

This clonotype appeared many times. The chain employs TRBV5-1 and TRBJ2-1; no definite D call. CDR1 SGHRS and CDR2 YFSETQ come from the germline V gene. V was pared by 0 bases and J by 6 bases, with 7 bases between. CDR3 size: 13 residues. The CDR3 region has the DNA TGCGCCAGCAGCTTGGGGGGTCGCAATGAGCAGTTCTTC. It translates to CASSLGGRNEQFF.

In its sample, this clonotype was seen many times. This chain connects TRBV2 to TRBJ1-5; 7 bases agree with TRBD1. Germline assignment: CDR1 SNHLY and CDR2 FYNNEI. The CDR3 runs 15 residues. V shed 2 bases and J 3 bases; nucleotides not matched to a gene: 4. The CDR3 DNA reads as TGTGCCAGCAGTGAATCCGGGACAGTCAATCAGCCCCAGCATTTT. It translates to CASSESGTVNQPQHF. Combining the CDR3 with reference TRBV2 and TRBJ1-5 gives the whole variable domain EPEVTQTPSHQVTQMGQEVILRCVPISNHLYFYWYRQILGQKVEFLVSFYNNEISEKSEIFDDQFSVERPDGSNFTLKIRSTKLEDSAMYFCASSESGTVNQPQHFGDGTRLSIL.

This chain links TRBV11-2 with TRBJ1-5; 7 nucleotides align to TRBD1. Per the germline V gene, CDR1 is SGHAT and CDR2 is FQNNGV. The length of the CDR3 is 15 residues. The V gene end was trimmed by 5 bases and the J gene end by 3 bases; junction bases not matched to a gene: 7. The CDR3 region has the DNA TGTGCCAGCAGCGGAGGGACAGCTCTCAATCAGCCCCAGCATTTT. Amino acids: CASSGGTALNQPQHF.